These T cell receptor beta chains were read from a single sample in a study of regulatory T cells in long-lasting Graves disease. TCRdb itself ran the multiplex PCR reads through MiXCR, one entry per CDR3 protein. Of roughly 430,000 distinct CDR3 sequences detected, roughly 15% appear once; the ten largest clones hold roughly 10%. The same data also went into a second study, on T cells in Graves' hyperthyroidism and ophthalmopathy.

This specimen was peripheral blood mononuclear cells (PBMCs), taken at new diagnosis, from a patient treated with antithyroid drugs. Receptors originate from a woman in her 30s with Graves disease. CDR3s include the opening cysteine and the closing phenylalanine or tryptophan. A D gene is named only where the DNA matches it firmly. Clone size appears in some rows only: once, few, many, or a class for an expanded clone.

TRBV20-1,TRBJ2-5,.,many,TGCAGTGCTAGAGGAGGGGGCCAAGAGACCCAGTACTTC,CSARGGGQETQYF
TRBV19,TRBJ1-1,.,few,TGTGCCAGTAGTCCCCAGCCCTTGTTCACTGAAGCTTTCTTT,CASSPQPLFTEAFF
TRBV29-1,TRBJ1-2,.,many,TGCAGCGTTGAAAGAGATCCCTATGGCTACACCTTC,CSVERDPYGYTF
TRBV27,TRBJ1-2,TRBD1,few,TGTGCCAGCAGTTTGGAGGCAGGGGGTCTGGAAGGCTACACCTTC,CASSLEAGGLEGYTF
TRBV20-1,TRBJ1-2,.,many,TGCAGTGCTAAGCCGTTGAGGGAGTATGGCTACACCTTC,CSAKPLREYGYTF
TRBV13,TRBJ1-2,.,many,TGTGCCAGCAGCCCCCAGACAGATAACTATGGCTACACCTTC,CASSPQTDNYGYTF
TRBV20-1,TRBJ2-1,.,.,TGCGCCACTAGGGGCGGGCTAGAGTACAATGAGCAGTTCTTC,CATRGGLEYNEQFF
TRBV11-2,TRBJ1-2,TRBD1,many,TGTGCCAGCAGCTTAGAGGGACAGGGCTATGGCTACACCTTC,CASSLEGQGYGYTF
TRBV6-1,TRBJ2-1,TRBD2,few,TGTGCCAGCAGCACCCCGGGAGGACCCTACAATGAGCAGTTCTTC,CASSTPGGPYNEQFF
TRBV6-2/TRBV6-3,TRBJ2-3,.,many,TGTGCCAGCAGTACGCGACTAGTCCCTCCAGATACGCAGTATTTT,CASSTRLVPPDTQYF
TRBV10-3,TRBJ2-3,.,.,TGTGCCATCAGTGAGTCGATCGGGACTAGCACAGATACGCAGTATTTT,CAISESIGTSTDTQYF
TRBV27,TRBJ2-1,.,many,TGTGCCAGCACCACCTACACCAATGAGCAGTTCTTC,CASTTYTNEQFF
TRBV2,TRBJ2-5,.,.,TGTGCCAGCAGTGAAGACAGGGCGTACCAAGAGACCCAGTACTTC,CASSEDRAYQETQYF
TRBV27,TRBJ2-1,.,many,TGTGCCAGCTCGAAGGGAGCCTACAATGAGCAGTTCTTC,CASSKGAYNEQFF
TRBV7-3,TRBJ2-2,TRBD1,few,TGTGCCAGCAGCTCACGACAGGGAAGAGACACCGGGGAGCTGTTTTTT,CASSSRQGRDTGELFF
TRBV3-1,TRBJ2-2,.,many,TGTGCCAGCAGACAGGGTTCAAACACCGGGGAGCTGTTTTTT,CASRQGSNTGELFF
TRBV7-9,TRBJ2-7,TRBD1,.,TGTGCCAGCAGTGGTGGACAGGGGCCCTACGAGCAGTACTTC,CASSGGQGPYEQYF
TRBV7-9,TRBJ2-7,.,many,TGTGCCAGCACTGTAACAGGATCCTACGAGCAGTACTTC,CASTVTGSYEQYF
TRBV28,TRBJ1-5,.,many,TGTGCCAGCGAGAGACAACGGCTAAATCAGCCCCAGCATTTT,CASERQRLNQPQHF
TRBV7-9,TRBJ2-1,TRBD2,many,TGTGCCAGCAGCCGACTAGCGGGAGTCAGGTACAATGAGCAGTTCTTC,CASSRLAGVRYNEQFF
TRBV5-1,TRBJ2-1,.,many,TGCGCCAGCACACCCCTATCGGGGGTCAATGAGCAGTTCTTC,CASTPLSGVNEQFF
TRBV11-2,TRBJ2-3,.,many,TGTGCCAGCAGCTCGGGAGTTGCCACAGATACGCAGTATTTT,CASSSGVATDTQYF
TRBV11-2,TRBJ2-2,TRBD2,.,TGTGCCAGCAGCTTAACGGGAGGGCCGAACACCGGGGAGCTGTTTTTT,CASSLTGGPNTGELFF
TRBV2,TRBJ2-5,TRBD2,many,TGTGCCAGCAGTGAGATAGCGGGACTGGGGGAAGAGACCCAGTACTTC,CASSEIAGLGEETQYF
TRBV7-9,TRBJ1-4,.,few,TGTGCCAGCAGAAAAAGGGGGGGACTCAATGAAAAACTGTTTTTT,CASRKRGGLNEKLFF
TRBV18,TRBJ2-7,TRBD2,.,TGTGCCAGCTCACTGGGACTAGCGGGAGTGGAGAGCTCCTACGAGCAGTACTTC,CASSLGLAGVESSYEQYF
TRBV29-1,TRBJ2-1,.,few,TGCAGCGTTGAAGGGCCCCGACATTTTAATGAGCAGTTCTTC,CSVEGPRHFNEQFF
TRBV24-1,TRBJ2-5,.,many,TGTGCCACCAGTGCGGACGGATTGGCAGAGACCCAGTACTTC,CATSADGLAETQYF
TRBV14,TRBJ2-7,.,.,TGTGCCAGCAGCCAAGATCGAGTCCTGGCCAGGAGCTCCTACGAGCAGTACTTC,CASSQDRVLARSSYEQYF
TRBV28,TRBJ1-6,TRBD1,many,TGTGCCAGCAGCCCCCGGGACAGGGCTTCACCCCTCCACTTT,CASSPRDRASPLHF
TRBV20-1,TRBJ1-5,TRBD1,.,TGCAGTGCTCAGGGGGCGCGGTTTGGGCAGCCCCAGCATTTT,CSAQGARFGQPQHF
TRBV29-1,TRBJ2-7,.,many,TGCAGCGTTGAAGGTCAGGACCCCTACGAGCAGTACTTC,CSVEGQDPYEQYF
TRBV13,TRBJ2-3,TRBD2,.,TGTGCCAGCAGACACAAGCGGGAAGGAGATACGCAGTATTTT,CASRHKREGDTQYF
TRBV20-1,TRBJ2-3,TRBD1,many,TGCAGTGCTGATGCAGGGGGCCTACCCACAGATACGCAGTATTTT,CSADAGGLPTDTQYF
TRBV28,TRBJ1-2,TRBD1,few,TGTGCCAGCAGTTTAGGGGACAGAAACTATGGCTACACCTTC,CASSLGDRNYGYTF
TRBV5-1,TRBJ2-3,.,many,TGCGCCAGCAGCTCATACCAAGATACGCAGTATTTT,CASSSYQDTQYF
TRBV28,TRBJ2-1,.,few,TGTGCCAGCAGCCCCGTGAGGACAGAGCAGTTCTTC,CASSPVRTEQFF
TRBV18,TRBJ1-5,TRBD1,many,TGTGCCAGCTCACCAGGTGCACAGGGGAGTCAGCCCCAGCATTTT,CASSPGAQGSQPQHF
TRBV28,TRBJ1-1,.,many,TGTGCCAGCAGCCAATTAACAAACCTGAACACTGAAGCTTTCTTT,CASSQLTNLNTEAFF
TRBV18,TRBJ1-1,TRBD1,.,TGTGCCAGCTCGGACCGGGACAGGGGTTCGAACACTGAAGCTTTCTTT,CASSDRDRGSNTEAFF
TRBV12-3/TRBV12-4,TRBJ2-1,.,.,.,CASILAPGNERFF
TRBV9,TRBJ2-1,.,few,TGTGCCAGCAGCGTATCTTGGAATGAGCAGTTCTTC,CASSVSWNEQFF
TRBV15,TRBJ1-1,.,many,TGTGCCACCAGCACCTCAGACCGGAACACTGAAGCTTTCTTT,CATSTSDRNTEAFF
TRBV5-1,TRBJ2-5,.,.,TGCGCCAGCAGCTTGGTTAGGGCTGATCGGGAGACCCAGTACTTC,CASSLVRADRETQYF
TRBV10-2,TRBJ1-1,.,many,TGCGCCAGCAGTGAGTCGCGGTCAGGGTTTCGATCTTCAGCTTTCTTT,CASSESRSGFRSSAFF
TRBV2,TRBJ2-3,TRBD2,many,TGTGCCACCTATCTAGCGGGTAGGACAGATACGCAGTATTTT,CATYLAGRTDTQYF
TRBV7-2,TRBJ1-1,.,many,TGTGCCAGCAGCTTAGGGGGGGTCTTGAGCACTGAAGCTTTCTTT,CASSLGGVLSTEAFF
TRBV20-1,TRBJ1-2,.,.,TGCAGTGCTCTAACTCGACAGGAAAGTAACTATGGCTACACCTTC,CSALTRQESNYGYTF
TRBV19,TRBJ1-5,.,.,TGTGCCAGTAGTCCATATTACAGGGAGGTGAGCAATCAGCCCCAGCATTTT,CASSPYYREVSNQPQHF
TRBV5-1,TRBJ2-5,.,many,TGCGCCAGCAGCTTGTCGATGGAAGAGACCCAGTACTTC,CASSLSMEETQYF
TRBV19,TRBJ1-1,.,.,TGTGCCAGTAGTATTACAGGGACGGACCTTGCAGCTTTCTTT,CASSITGTDLAAFF
TRBV7-2,TRBJ1-2,.,.,TGTGCCAGCAGGCAGGACCTAAACTGGGTCTATGGCTACACCTTC,CASRQDLNWVYGYTF
TRBV27,TRBJ1-6,.,.,TGTGCCAGCAGTTCCTACAGGGAAGCAAATTCACCCCTCCACTTT,CASSSYREANSPLHF
TRBV27,TRBJ1-1,.,many,TGTGCCAGCAGTTACAGTATGAACACTGAAGCTTTCTTT,CASSYSMNTEAFF
TRBV24-1,TRBJ2-1,TRBD2,many,TGTGCCACCGGGGAGCGGGAGGCCAGAAATGAGCAGTTCTTC,CATGEREARNEQFF
TRBV7-6,TRBJ2-7,TRBD2,few,TGTGCCAGCAGCTTAGATGCGGGACTAGATTCCAAGCAGTACTTC,CASSLDAGLDSKQYF
TRBV5-1,TRBJ2-7,TRBD2,.,TGCGCCAGCAGCTTGGTAGGTCTAGCGGGAGGGAGCTCCTACGAGCAGTACTTC,CASSLVGLAGGSSYEQYF
TRBV6-4,TRBJ2-5,TRBD2,.,TGTGCCAGCAGTAAGGAGGCTAGCGGCCAAGAGACCCAGTACTTC,CASSKEASGQETQYF
TRBV20-1,TRBJ1-5,.,many,TGCAGTGCTTTCTTTATGGCAGGGAACAATCAGCCCCAGCATTTT,CSAFFMAGNNQPQHF
TRBV7-9,TRBJ2-1,.,many,TGTGCCAGCAGCTTAGTGTTGTCCCCCAGGGCCAATGAGCAGTTCTTC,CASSLVLSPRANEQFF